This T cell receptor beta chain was identified during a study of T cells in Graves' hyperthyroidism and ophthalmopathy. Study-level results: In validation, the model predicted ophthalmopathy. These predictions came a median about 6.8 months before onset. Most expanded thyroid clonotypes above 0.001 also appeared in blood.

Ophthalmopathy in the patients scored at least 3 on Clinical Activity Score and at least 4 on NOSPECS grade, lasting under 3 months. Pregnant or lactating patients were excluded, as were those with uncontrolled infection or other autoimmune disease. Germline-derived CDR1 and CDR2 are SGHTA and FQGTGA. CDR3 size: 15 residues. V lost 5 bases and J 4 bases, leaving 17 bases between the germline ends. Amplified regions were TCR beta CDR3 sequences from RNA transcripts. The HTBI primer set served for first-round RT-PCR of the TCR CDR3. TCRdb re-derived calls from the multiplex PCR reads in MiXCR, one entry per CDR3 protein. Among hundreds of thousands of distinct CDR3 sequences listed, around a fifth were seen once. This clonotype was detected a few times. Its antigen remains unknown.

This rearrangement joins TRBV7-3 to TRBJ1-1, with TRBD1 as a possible D gene (5 bases). The sequence was obtained from a woman in her seventies with Graves' ophthalmopathy. The sample was blood. The CDR3 nucleotides are TGTGCCAGCAGCCCAACGGGGGGGGTTTCCACTGAAGCTTTCTTT. It yields the protein CASSPTGGVSTEAFF.